A single sample gave rise to the 5 T cell receptor beta chains below, sequenced in a study of vaccination and CD4 T cells after COVID-19. The Oncomine TCR Beta short-read assay was what sequenced the DNA obtained from cultured CD4+ T cells. TCRdb analysed the PCR reads with MiXCR anew, one entry per CDR3 protein. This table has 11,000 to 15,000 distinct CDR3 sequences, about 60% appearing once. The treatment denotes: approximately 9-day PBMC culture with coronavirus spike peptide pools or control peptides (ViraFEST assay). These TCRs are of unknown antigen specificity. Sequencing input: CD4+ T cells from blood, cultured in vitro. The receptors were gathered from a human donor who had recovered from COVID-19.

The V gene is TRBV27, the J gene TRBJ2-2, with 10 bases aligning to TRBD1. The length of the CDR3 is 15 residues. The germline CDR1 and CDR2 sequences are MNHEY and SMNVEV (reference sequence). V lost 3 bases to trimming and J lost 3 bases; unmatched junction nucleotides: 1. CDR3 sequence (DNA): TGTGCCAGCAGTTTGGGACAGGGGTACACCGGGGAGCTGTTTTTT. Encoded protein: CASSLGQGYTGELFF.

This clonotype is labeled medium-sized. The chain is built from TRBV27 and TRBJ2-7, with D possibly matching TRBD2 (6 bases). This CDR3 has 15 residues. V lost 4 bases and J 0 bases, leaving 13 bases between the germline ends. From germline, CDR1 is MNHEY and CDR2 SMNVEV (reference sequence). CDR3 protein: CASSSPSTSSYEQYF. CDR3 bases: TGTGCCAGCAGTTCCCCTTCGACTAGCTCCTACGAGCAGTACTTC.

In this sample, this clonotype turned up a few times. The chain has TRBV6-1 and TRBJ1-5, with 7 bases identical to TRBD1. Germline V gene data show CDR1 as MNHNS and CDR2 as SASEGT. The CDR3 sequence is 15 residues long. The V gene end was trimmed by 10 bases and the J gene end by 1 base; junction bases not matched to a gene: 10. The CDR3 spells CATSRGDRSNQPQHF. In DNA form, the CDR3 reads TGTGCCACCTCCAGGGGGGACAGAAGCAATCAGCCCCAGCATTTT.

The chain recombines TRBV5-4 with TRBJ2-7; 11 bases line up with TRBD2. This CDR3 has 16 amino acids. Losses at the gene ends were 0 bases for V and 0 bases for J; bases not matched to a gene: 2. CDR1 SGHNT and CDR2 YYREEE come from the germline V gene (reference sequence). CDR3 sequence reads: CASSLGLAGNSYEQYF. Written as DNA, the CDR3 is TGTGCCAGCAGCTTGGGACTAGCGGGGAACTCCTACGAGCAGTACTTC.

This chain uses TRBV10-3 with TRBJ2-2; D is perhaps TRBD2 (6 bases). V lost 7 bases, J lost 0 bases, and 9 bases lay in between. CDR1 and CDR2 from the germline V gene are ENHRY and SYGVKD. The CDR3 covers 14 residues. This CDR3 is CAIKGGTNTGELFF. The CDR3 nucleotides are TGTGCCATCAAAGGCGGGACGAACACCGGGGAGCTGTTTTTT.